These 16 T cell receptor beta chains were all obtained from the same sample, sequenced in a study of cytomegalovirus exposure and HLA in healthy donors. Vbeta (60) and Jbeta (13) primers were used in the PCR. TCRdb's copy holds only in-frame clones and misses some; the assay was immunoSEQ multiplex PCR. The table records 150,000 or so clones, about 75% of them present only once. The sequenced material came from PBMCs. These receptors came from a man aged 18 to 30 in good health and CMV-seropositive.

This clone was detected a few times. This CDR3 reads CASSFSGFTGELFF. The CDR3 DNA sequence: TGTGCCAGCAGTTTTTCCGGGTTCACCGGGGAGCTGTTTTTT. The gene calls are TRBV28 and TRBJ2-2; D ambiguous. Germline CDR1 is MDHEN and CDR2 is SYDVKM. V dropped 3 bases and J dropped 4 bases, with 9 bases sitting between them. This CDR3 is 14 amino acids long.

The chain uses TRBV5-1 and TRBJ2-2, with D tentatively TRBD2 (6 bases). The germline V gene encodes CDR1 SGHRS and CDR2 YFSETQ. This CDR3 comprises 17 residues. Trimming left V 0 bases short and J 3 bases short, with 15 bases between. The DNA of the CDR3 is TGCGCCAGCAGCTTGGAGGGCGGGGTCCCCCACACCGGGGAGCTGTTTTTT. Translating gives CASSLEGGVPHTGELFF. Full variable domain (missing parts from reference TRBV5-1 and TRBJ2-2): KAGVTQTPRYLIKTRGQQVTLSCSPISGHRSVSWYQQTPGQGLQFLFEYFSETQRNKGNFPGRFSGRQFSNSRSEMNVSTLELGDSALYLCASSLEGGVPHTGELFFGEGSRLTVL.

The rearrangement uses TRBV28 and TRBJ1-1; D gene uncertain. The CDR3 runs 14 residues. Germline-derived CDR1 and CDR2 are MDHEN and SYDVKM. Trimming left V 7 bases short and J 1 base short, with 13 bases between. The chain's CDR3 is CASIAPAGNTEAFF. DNA for the CDR3: TGTGCCAGCATAGCGCCGGCAGGGAACACTGAAGCTTTCTTT.

The rearrangement uses TRBV5-4 and TRBJ1-1; the match to TRBD1 covers 9 bases. The junction had 8 bases not matched to a gene; V was cut back by 1 base and J by 1 base. Germline CDR1 reads SGHNT; CDR2 reads YYREEE (reference sequence). CDR3 size: 17 residues. CDR3 region: CASSLSPTGGANTEAFF. In DNA, the CDR3 is TGTGCCAGCAGCTTGTCCCCGACAGGGGGGGCGAACACTGAAGCTTTCTTT.

The rearrangement joins TRBV6-5 to TRBJ1-1; 8 bases match TRBD1. This CDR3 is 13 amino acids long. Unmatched junction bases numbered 7, after V lost 9 bases and J lost 4 bases. In germline, CDR1 is MNHEY, CDR2 SVGAGI. CDR3 protein: CASSTGAITEAFF. The CDR3 DNA sequence: TGTGCCAGTTCGACAGGGGCGATCACTGAAGCTTTCTTT.

This clone was recorded once. J is TRBJ2-5 and V is TRBV2; the D gene is possibly TRBD2 (5 bases). The CDR3 totals 14 residues. Germline CDR1 is SNHLY and CDR2 is FYNNEI. The germline V and J ends were trimmed by 4 bases and 5 bases, with 14 bases remaining between them. CDR3 region: CASSGTTPGETQYF. The CDR3 DNA follows: TGTGCCAGCAGTGGGACCACGCCGGGGGAGACCCAGTACTTC.

This chain uses TRBV9 with TRBJ1-2; 8 bases match TRBD1. Germline values: CDR1 SGDLS, CDR2 YYNGEE. The CDR3 covers 15 residues. V dropped 0 bases and J dropped 3; count of bases not matched to a gene: 4. CDR3 DNA sequence: TGTGCCAGCAGCGTAGAAGCACAGGGGGACTATGGCTACACCTTC. Translating it yields CASSVEAQGDYGYTF.

The chain combines TRBV6-1 with TRBJ1-2; possibly TRBD1 for D (5 bases). V shed 7 bases and J shed 6 bases, with 18 bases lying between them. In germline, CDR1 is MNHNS, CDR2 SASEGT. CDR3 length: 14 amino acids. The chain's CDR3 is CASTRVENSDGYTF. The CDR3 DNA sequence: TGTGCCAGCACCAGGGTCGAAAATTCGGATGGCTACACCTTC.

The chain employs TRBV2 and TRBJ2-7, with 7 bases that match TRBD1. This CDR3 spans 15 amino acids. V gave up 2 bases and J gave up 12 bases; unmatched junction bases: 16. Germline values: CDR1 SNHLY, CDR2 FYNNEI. CDR3 nucleotides: TGTGCCAGCAGTGAACCGCGAACAGGGGTAATTAGTTGGTACTTC. Translation: CASSEPRTGVISWYF.

The chain is built from TRBV7-9 and TRBJ2-6; D possibly corresponds to TRBD1 (5 bases). In germline, CDR1 is SEHNR, CDR2 FQNEAQ (reference sequence). V was pared by 4 bases and J by 5 bases, with 12 bases between. The CDR3 runs 15 residues. CDR3 region: CASSSSGYRANVLTF. CDR3 in DNA: TGTGCCAGCAGCTCCTCAGGGTATCGGGCCAACGTCCTGACTTTC.

The genes are TRBV6-1 and TRBJ2-3, with 9 positions matching TRBD2. The CDR3 spans 14 residues. Germline V CDR1 and CDR2: MNHNS, SASEGT. After removal of 6 bases from V and 6 bases from J, the junction contained 7 bases not matched to a gene. CDR3 nucleotide sequence: TGTGCCAGCAGGGACCGGACTAGCGTCGATACGCAGTATTTT. Translating gives CASRDRTSVDTQYF.

This chain joins TRBV2 and TRBJ2-2, with TRBD2 identical over 10 bases. CDR1 is SNHLY, CDR2 FYNNEI, per germline. The junction had 8 bases not matched to a gene; V was cut back by 7 bases and J by 6 bases. The CDR3 is 15 residues long. The CDR3 region has the DNA TGTGCCAGCAAGTTGGTTCTAGCGGGAGCCGGGGAGCTGTTTTTT. Amino acids: CASKLVLAGAGELFF.

The V gene is TRBV4-1, the J gene TRBJ1-2, with D possibly matching TRBD1 (6 bases). Trimming took off 5 bases at V and 0 bases at J, with 13 bases between the two ends. The CDR3 has 15 residues. Germline CDR1 is MGHRA and CDR2 is YSYEKL. CDR3 nucleotides: TGCGCCAGCAGCGGAGGACAGAACTCTAACTATGGCTACACCTTC. Its translation: CASSGGQNSNYGYTF.

CDR3: CASSLWIAGVPGDTQYF. CDR3 DNA sequence: TGCGCCAGCAGCTTGTGGATAGCGGGAGTTCCGGGAGATACGCAGTATTTT. The J gene is TRBJ2-3, the V gene TRBV5-1; 9 bases are shared with TRBD2. The CDR3 has 17 amino acids. Unmatched junction bases numbered 11, after V lost 1 base and J lost 5 bases. Germline V gene sequence: CDR1 SGHRS, CDR2 YFSETQ.

The chain has TRBV5-1 and TRBJ2-7, with 10 nucleotides matching TRBD1. This CDR3 contains 12 residues. From germline, CDR1 is SGHRS and CDR2 YFSETQ. Germline trimming cut 3 bases from V and 10 bases from J; bases unmatched to any gene: 4. CDR3 nucleotide sequence: TGCGCCAGCAGCTCGACAGGGGGCGAACAGTACTTC. It is translated as CASSSTGGEQYF.

In this sample, this clone turned up a few times. The chain employs TRBV6-1 and TRBJ2-2, with a weak D call TRBD1 (5 bases). CDR3 length: 15 amino acids. CDR1 and CDR2 (germline): MNHNS, SASEGT. Trimming shortened V by 6 bases and J by 5 bases, and 16 bases separated the two germline ends. The CDR3 nucleotides read TGTGCCAGCAGACTTGCAGGGCGCAGGACCGGGGAGCTGTTTTTT. Its translation is CASRLAGRRTGELFF.